This T cell receptor beta chain was recovered during a study of blood T cell repertoires in COVID-19. V dropped 5 bases and J dropped 0; count of bases not matched to a gene: 6. From germline, CDR1 is SEHNR and CDR2 FQNEAQ (reference sequence). The CDR3 consists of 16 residues. Clones were read by immunoSEQ multiplex PCR, and TCRdb kept only the in-frame ones, dropping some. Altogether 400,000 to 500,000 clones are present, approximately 90% being singletons, with the ten largest covering 1.5% to 2%. The sample was PBMCs or T cells enriched from blood (not recorded which). The chain recombines TRBV7-9 with TRBJ1-4; 7 bases align to TRBD1. This sequence originates from a woman aged 40 to 50 who had recovered from COVID-19. CDR3 in amino acids: CASSPGTAATNEKLFF. The CDR3 DNA sequence: TGTGCCAGCAGCCCCGGGACAGCTGCAACTAATGAAAAACTGTTTTTT.